The source of this T cell receptor beta chain is a study of blood T cell repertoires in COVID-19. In the study overall: The origin of the acute and convalescent COVID-19 samples was the United States, Italy and Spain. PBMCs, B-cell-depleted T cells, or T cells provided the cDNA or gDNA that made up the material.

Looked up from germline, CDR1 is MDHEN and CDR2 is SYDVKM. Trimming stripped 10 bases from V and 4 bases from J, with 13 bases between. The CDR3 totals 13 residues. Per the study methods: Estimated nucleated cell counts came from reference gene primer amplification. Profiling relied on immunoSEQ multiplex PCR, and the TCRdb table lists in-frame clones only, not all of them. That table gives V, J and clone size, and the DNA gave D and trimming. The table includes 200,000 to 250,000 clones, 75% to 85% detected once. The chain carries TRBV28 and TRBJ1-4, with a tentative D call TRBD1 (6 bases). Sequencing was carried out using peripheral blood. The receptor comes from a human donor in a cohort sampled during active COVID-19. This CDR3 is CATGGQFNEKLFF. CDR3 sequence (DNA): TGTGCCACCGGAGGACAGTTTAATGAAAAACTGTTTTTT.